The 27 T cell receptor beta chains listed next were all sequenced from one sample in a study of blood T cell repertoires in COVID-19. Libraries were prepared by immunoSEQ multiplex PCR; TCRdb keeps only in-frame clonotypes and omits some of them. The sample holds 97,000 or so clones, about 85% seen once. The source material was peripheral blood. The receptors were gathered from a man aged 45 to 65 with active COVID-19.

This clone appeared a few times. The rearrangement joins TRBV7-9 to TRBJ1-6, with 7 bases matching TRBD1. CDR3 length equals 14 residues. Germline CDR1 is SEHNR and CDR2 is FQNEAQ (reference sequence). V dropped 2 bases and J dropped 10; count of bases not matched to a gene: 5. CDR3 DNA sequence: TGTGCCAGCAGCTTAACAGGGGCATCATCACCCCTCCACTTT. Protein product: CASSLTGASSPLHF.

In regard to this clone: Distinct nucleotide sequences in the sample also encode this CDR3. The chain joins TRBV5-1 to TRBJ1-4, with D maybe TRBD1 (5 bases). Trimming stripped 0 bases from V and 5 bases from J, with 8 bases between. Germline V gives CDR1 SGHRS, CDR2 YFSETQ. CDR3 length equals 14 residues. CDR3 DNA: TGCGCCAGCAGCTTGGGGCAGGGAAATGAAAAACTGTTTTTT. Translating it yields CASSLGQGNEKLFF.

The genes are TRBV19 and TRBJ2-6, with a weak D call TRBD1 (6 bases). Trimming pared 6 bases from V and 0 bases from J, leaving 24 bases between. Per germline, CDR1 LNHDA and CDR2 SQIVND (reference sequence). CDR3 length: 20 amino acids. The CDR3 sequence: CASSRSTGITLYSGANVLTF. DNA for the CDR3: TGTGCCAGTAGCCGATCTACAGGGATAACCTTATACTCTGGGGCCAACGTCCTGACTTTC.

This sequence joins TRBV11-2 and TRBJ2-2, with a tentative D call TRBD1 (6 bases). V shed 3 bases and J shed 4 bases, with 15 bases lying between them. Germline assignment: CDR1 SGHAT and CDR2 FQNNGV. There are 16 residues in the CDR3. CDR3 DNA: TGTGCCAGCAGCTTTACAGGGTTGGTTGGCACCGGGGAGCTGTTTTTT. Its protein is CASSFTGLVGTGELFF.

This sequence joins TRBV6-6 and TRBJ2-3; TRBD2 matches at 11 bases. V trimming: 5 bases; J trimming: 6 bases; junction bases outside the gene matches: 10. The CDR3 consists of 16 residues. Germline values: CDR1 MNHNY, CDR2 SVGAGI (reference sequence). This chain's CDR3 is CASSLLAGGQRDTQYF. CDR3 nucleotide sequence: TGTGCCAGCAGTCTGCTAGCGGGGGGACAGAGGGATACGCAGTATTTT.

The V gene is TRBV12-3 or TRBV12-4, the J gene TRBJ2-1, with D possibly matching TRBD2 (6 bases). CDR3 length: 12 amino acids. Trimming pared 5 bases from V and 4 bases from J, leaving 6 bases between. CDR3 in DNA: TGTGCCAGCAGTGGGGGGTACAATGAGCAGTTCTTC. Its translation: CASSGGYNEQFF.

The CDR3 DNA is TGCGCCAGCAGCCAGACGGCAGCGGGGGGCCACCCGGGGTCTCGGGAGCAGTACTTC. Translated: CASSQTAAGGHPGSREQYF. The chain carries TRBV4-1 and TRBJ2-7; 9 bases align to TRBD2. V shed 3 bases, J shed 7 bases, and the junction held 22 bases outside the gene matches. The CDR3 is 19 amino acids. Germline V gene sequence: CDR1 MGHRA, CDR2 YSYEKL.

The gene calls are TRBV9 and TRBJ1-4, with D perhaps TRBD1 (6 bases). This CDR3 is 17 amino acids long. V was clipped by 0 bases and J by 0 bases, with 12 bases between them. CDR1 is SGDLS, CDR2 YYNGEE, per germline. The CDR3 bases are TGTGCCAGCAGCGTAGAAGGGGGGGTGGCAACTAATGAAAAACTGTTTTTT. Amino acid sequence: CASSVEGGVATNEKLFF. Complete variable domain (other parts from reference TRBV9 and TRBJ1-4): DSGVTQTPKHLITATGQRVTLRCSPRSGDLSVYWYQQSLDQGLQFLIQYYNGEERAKGNILERFSAQQFPDLHSELNLSSLELGDSALYFCASSVEGGVATNEKLFFGSGTQLSVL.

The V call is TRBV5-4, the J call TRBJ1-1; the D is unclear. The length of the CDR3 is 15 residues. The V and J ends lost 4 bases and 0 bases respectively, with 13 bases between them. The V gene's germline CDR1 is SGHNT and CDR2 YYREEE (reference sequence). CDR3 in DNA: TGTGCCAGCAGCCCCCCGGGAGACATGAACACTGAAGCTTTCTTT. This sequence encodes CASSPPGDMNTEAFF.

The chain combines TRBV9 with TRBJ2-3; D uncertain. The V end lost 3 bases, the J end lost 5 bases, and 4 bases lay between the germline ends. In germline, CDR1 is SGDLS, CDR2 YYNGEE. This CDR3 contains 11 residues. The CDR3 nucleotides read TGTGCCAGCAGCGGTAGAGATACGCAGTATTTT. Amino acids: CASSGRDTQYF.

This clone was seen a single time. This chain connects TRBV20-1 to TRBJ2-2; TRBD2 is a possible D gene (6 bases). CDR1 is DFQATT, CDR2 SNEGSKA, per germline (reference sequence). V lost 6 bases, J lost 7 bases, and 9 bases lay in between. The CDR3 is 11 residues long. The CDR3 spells CSATGGGELFF. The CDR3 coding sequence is TGCAGTGCCACCGGGGGCGGGGAGCTGTTTTTT.

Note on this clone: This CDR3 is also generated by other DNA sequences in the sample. The CDR3 here is CSVDRGGTEAFF. The CDR3 coding sequence is TGCAGCGTTGATCGGGGGGGCACTGAAGCTTTCTTT. The chain links TRBV29-1 to TRBJ1-1; D possibly corresponds to TRBD1 (5 bases). V lost 3 bases to trimming and J lost 4 bases, with 9 bases between them. The germline CDR1 and CDR2 sequences are SQVTM and ANQGSEA. This CDR3 has 12 residues.

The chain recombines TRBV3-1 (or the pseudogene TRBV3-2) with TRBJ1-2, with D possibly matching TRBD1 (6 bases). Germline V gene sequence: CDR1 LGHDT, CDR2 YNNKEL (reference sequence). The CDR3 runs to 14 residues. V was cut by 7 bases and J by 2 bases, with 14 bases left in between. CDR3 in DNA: TGTGCCAGCATCTCCCAGGGGAGCAACTATGGCTACACCTTC. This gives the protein CASISQGSNYGYTF.

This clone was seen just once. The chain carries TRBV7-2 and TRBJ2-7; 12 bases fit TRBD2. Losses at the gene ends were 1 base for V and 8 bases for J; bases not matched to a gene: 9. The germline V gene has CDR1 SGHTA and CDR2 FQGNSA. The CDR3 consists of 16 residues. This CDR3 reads CASSLGRLAGGQQQYF. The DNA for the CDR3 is TGTGCCAGCAGCTTAGGTCGGCTAGCGGGGGGGCAGCAGCAGTACTTC.

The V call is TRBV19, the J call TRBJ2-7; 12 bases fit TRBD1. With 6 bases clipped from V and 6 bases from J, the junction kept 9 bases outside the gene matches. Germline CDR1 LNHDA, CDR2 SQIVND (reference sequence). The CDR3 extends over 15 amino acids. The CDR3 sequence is CASSRRGQGASEQYF. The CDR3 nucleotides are TGTGCCAGTAGCCGAAGGGGACAGGGGGCCAGCGAGCAGTACTTC. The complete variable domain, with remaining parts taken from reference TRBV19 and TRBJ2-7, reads DGGITQSPKYLFRKEGQNVTLSCEQNLNHDAMYWYRQDPGQGLRLIYYSQIVNDFQKGDIAEGYSVSREKKESFPLTVTSAQKNPTAFYLCASSRRGQGASEQYFGPGTRLTVT.

DNA for the CDR3: TGTGCCAGCAGTTACGCGGGGGCTCAGCAGTACTTC. This sequence encodes CASSYAGAQQYF. J is TRBJ2-7 and V is TRBV6-5; tentative D call: TRBD2 (7 bases). Germline V gene sequence: CDR1 MNHEY, CDR2 SVGAGI. The ends were cut back, 2 bases at V and 8 bases at J, with 10 bases in the middle. The CDR3 sequence is 12 residues long.

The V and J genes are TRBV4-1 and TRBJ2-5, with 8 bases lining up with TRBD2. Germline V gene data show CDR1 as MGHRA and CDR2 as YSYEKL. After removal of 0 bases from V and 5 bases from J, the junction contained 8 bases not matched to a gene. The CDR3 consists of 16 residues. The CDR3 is CASSQDFPAGVETQYF. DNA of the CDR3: TGCGCCAGCAGCCAAGATTTCCCAGCGGGGGTGGAGACCCAGTACTTC.

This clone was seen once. In DNA form, the CDR3 reads TGCGCCAGCAGCTTAGCGGGGGGCAGCACAGATACGCAGTATTTT. It is translated as CASSLAGGSTDTQYF. V usage is TRBV5-1 and J usage is TRBJ2-3, with 9 bases aligning to TRBD2. CDR1 is SGHRS and CDR2 is YFSETQ in the germline V gene. The J segment lost 0 bases and the V segment lost 2 bases, leaving 1 base of the junction unmatched. There are 15 residues in the CDR3.

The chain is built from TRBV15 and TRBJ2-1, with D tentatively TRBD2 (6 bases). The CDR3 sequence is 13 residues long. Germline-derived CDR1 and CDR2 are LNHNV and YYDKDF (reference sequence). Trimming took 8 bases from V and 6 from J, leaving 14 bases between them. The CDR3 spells CATSRGIGNEQFF. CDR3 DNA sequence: TGTGCCACCTCGCGGGGAATAGGCAATGAGCAGTTCTTC.

CDR3 loop: CASSSRTGGNYGYTF. The CDR3 nucleotides are TGTGCCAGCAGCTCGCGGACAGGGGGCAACTATGGCTACACCTTC. The chain carries TRBV7-2 and TRBJ1-2, with 11 bases that match TRBD1. With V trimmed by 4 bases and J by 2 bases, 3 bases remained unmatched. The CDR3 contains 15 residues. In germline, CDR1 is SGHTA, CDR2 FQGNSA.

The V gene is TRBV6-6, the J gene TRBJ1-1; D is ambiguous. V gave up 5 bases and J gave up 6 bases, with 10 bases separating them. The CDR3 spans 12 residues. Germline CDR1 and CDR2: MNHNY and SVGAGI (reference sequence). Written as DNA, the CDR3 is TGTGCCAGCAGTGAGATGGTTGCTGAAGCTTTCTTT. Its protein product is CASSEMVAEAFF.

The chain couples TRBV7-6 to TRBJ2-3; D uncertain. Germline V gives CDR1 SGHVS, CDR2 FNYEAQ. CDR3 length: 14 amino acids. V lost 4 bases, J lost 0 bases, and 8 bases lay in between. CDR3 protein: CASSSTGSTDTQYF. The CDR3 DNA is TGTGCCAGCAGCTCCACCGGGAGCACAGATACGCAGTATTTT.

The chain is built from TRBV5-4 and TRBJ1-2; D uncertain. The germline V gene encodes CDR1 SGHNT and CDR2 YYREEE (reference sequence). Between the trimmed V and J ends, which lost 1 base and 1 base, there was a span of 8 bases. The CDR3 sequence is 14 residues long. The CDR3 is CASSLYGVNYGYTF. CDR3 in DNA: TGTGCCAGCAGCTTGTACGGGGTTAACTATGGCTACACCTTC. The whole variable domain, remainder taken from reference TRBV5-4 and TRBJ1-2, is ETGVTQSPTHLIKTRGQQVTLRCSSQSGHNTVSWYQQALGQGPQFIFQYYREEENGRGNFPPRFSGLQFPNYSSELNVNALELDDSALYLCASSLYGVNYGYTFGSGTRLTVV.

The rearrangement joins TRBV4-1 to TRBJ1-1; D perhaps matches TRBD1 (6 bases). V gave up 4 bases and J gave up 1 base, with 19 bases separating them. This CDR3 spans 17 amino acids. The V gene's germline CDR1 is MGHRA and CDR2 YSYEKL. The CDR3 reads CASSRSNRAFENTEAFF. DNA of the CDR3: TGCGCCAGCAGCCGATCTAACAGGGCCTTCGAGAACACTGAAGCTTTCTTT.

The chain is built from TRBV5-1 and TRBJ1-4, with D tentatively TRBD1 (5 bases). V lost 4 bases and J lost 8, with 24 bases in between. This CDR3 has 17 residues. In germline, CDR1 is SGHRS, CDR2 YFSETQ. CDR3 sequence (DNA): TGCGCCAGCAGCCCTCCCCGCGAATCGGGGGACTGGGAAAAACTGTTTTTT. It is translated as CASSPPRESGDWEKLFF.

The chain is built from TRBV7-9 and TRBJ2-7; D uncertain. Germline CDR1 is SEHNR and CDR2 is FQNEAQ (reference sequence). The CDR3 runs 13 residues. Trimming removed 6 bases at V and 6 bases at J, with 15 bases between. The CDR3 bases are TGTGCCAGCAGTAGAGGAAGCACACCCGAGCAGTACTTC. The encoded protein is CASSRGSTPEQYF.

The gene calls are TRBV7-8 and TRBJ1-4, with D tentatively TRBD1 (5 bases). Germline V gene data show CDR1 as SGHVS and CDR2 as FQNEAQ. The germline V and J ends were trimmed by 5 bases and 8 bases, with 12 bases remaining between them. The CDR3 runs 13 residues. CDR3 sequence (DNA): TGTGCCAGCAGCGTGGGGGGGTTGGAAAAACTGTTTTTT. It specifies CASSVGGLEKLFF.